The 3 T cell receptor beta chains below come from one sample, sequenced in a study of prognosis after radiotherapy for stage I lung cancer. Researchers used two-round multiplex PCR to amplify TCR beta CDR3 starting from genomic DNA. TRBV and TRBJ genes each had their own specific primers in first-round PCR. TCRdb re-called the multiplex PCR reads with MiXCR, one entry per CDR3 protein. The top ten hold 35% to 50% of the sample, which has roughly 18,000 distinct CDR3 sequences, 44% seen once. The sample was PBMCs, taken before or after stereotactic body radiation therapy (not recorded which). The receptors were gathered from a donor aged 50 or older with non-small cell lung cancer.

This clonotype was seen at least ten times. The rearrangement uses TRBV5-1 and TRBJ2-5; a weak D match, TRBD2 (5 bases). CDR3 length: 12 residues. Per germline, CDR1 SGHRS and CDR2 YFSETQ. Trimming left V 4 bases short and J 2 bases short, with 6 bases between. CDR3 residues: CASSREQETQYF. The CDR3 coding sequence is TGCGCCAGCAGCAGGGAGCAAGAGACCCAGTACTTC.

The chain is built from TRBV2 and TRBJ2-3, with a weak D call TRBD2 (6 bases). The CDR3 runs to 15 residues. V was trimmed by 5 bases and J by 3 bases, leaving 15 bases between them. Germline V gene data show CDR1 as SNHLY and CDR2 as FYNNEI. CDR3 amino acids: CASSSTAGTTDTQYF. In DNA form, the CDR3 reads TGTGCCAGCAGTTCGACAGCGGGTACTACAGATACGCAGTATTTT.

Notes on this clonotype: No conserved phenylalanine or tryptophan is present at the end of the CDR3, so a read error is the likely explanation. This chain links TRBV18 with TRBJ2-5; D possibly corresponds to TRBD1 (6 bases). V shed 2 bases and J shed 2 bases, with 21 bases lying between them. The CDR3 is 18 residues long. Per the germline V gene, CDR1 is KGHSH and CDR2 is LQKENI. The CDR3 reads CASSPGAPLLRGQETQYL. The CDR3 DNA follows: TGTGCCAGCTCACCAGGAGCGCCACTACTAAGGGGGCAAGAGACCCAGTACTTA.